Each of the 27 T cell receptor beta chains below was sequenced from the same sample in a study of blood T cell repertoires in COVID-19. Data came from immunoSEQ multiplex PCR; TCRdb stores just in-frame clones and leaves some out. Among around 78,000 clones listed, 80% to 90% were seen once. Sequencing input: peripheral blood. The receptors were sampled from a man in his fifties with active or convalescent COVID-19.

This clone was seen only once. V and J are TRBV2 and TRBJ2-7; a possible D gene is TRBD1 (5 bases). The CDR3 runs 14 residues. The V gene's germline CDR1 is SNHLY and CDR2 FYNNEI. Trimming left V 7 bases short and J 2 bases short, with 15 bases between. The CDR3 sequence is CASTVGQGPYEQYF. The CDR3 DNA reads TGTGCCAGCACTGTAGGTCAGGGCCCCTACGAGCAGTACTTC.

This rearrangement joins TRBV4-2 to TRBJ2-1, with D unclear. Germline CDR1 reads LGHNA; CDR2 reads YNFKEQ. With 0 bases removed from V and 8 bases from J, the gap between germline ends came to 14 bases. The CDR3 has 15 amino acids. The CDR3 loop is CASSQENREYDEQFF. DNA for the CDR3: TGTGCCAGCAGCCAAGAGAATCGTGAGTACGATGAGCAGTTCTTC.

The chain recombines TRBV19 with TRBJ2-3, with D perhaps TRBD2 (5 bases). V gave up 9 bases and J gave up 2 bases, with 12 bases separating them. The germline CDR1 and CDR2 sequences are LNHDA and SQIVND (reference sequence). The CDR3 loop spans 13 amino acids. The CDR3 sequence is CASQGRVTDTQYF. CDR3 nucleotides: TGTGCCAGCCAAGGGAGAGTCACAGATACGCAGTATTTT.

The rearrangement joins TRBV6-5 to TRBJ2-3; TRBD1 matches at 8 bases. The CDR3 loop spans 14 amino acids. The germline V gene has CDR1 MNHEY and CDR2 SVGAGI. J gave up 6 bases and V 7 bases, and 9 bases lay outside the gene matches. DNA for the CDR3: TGTGCCAGCACCCCGAGACAGGGGAGGGATACGCAGTATTTT. Protein: CASTPRQGRDTQYF.

The rearrangement links TRBV24-1 to TRBJ2-3, with 7 bases aligning to TRBD2. CDR1 and CDR2 (germline): KGHDR, SFDVKD. The CDR3 sequence is 15 residues long. The J segment lost 3 bases and the V segment lost 5 bases, leaving 7 bases of the junction unmatched. In nucleotides, the CDR3 is TGTGCCACCAGTGCATTCGCGGGAGTAACAGATACGCAGTATTTT. Translated, it gives CATSAFAGVTDTQYF.

The rearrangement uses TRBV10-1 and TRBJ1-5; D is perhaps TRBD1 (6 bases). The CDR3 is made up of 16 amino acids. The V and J ends lost 5 bases and 3 bases respectively, with 17 bases between them. The germline V gene encodes CDR1 WNHNN and CDR2 SYGVQD (reference sequence). The DNA of the CDR3 is TGCGCCAGCAGTAAACCATCGGGACACACCAATCAGCCCCAGCATTTT. This translates into CASSKPSGHTNQPQHF.

The genes are TRBV11-2 and TRBJ2-1; 10 nucleotides align to TRBD2. With 2 bases clipped from V and 9 bases from J, the junction kept 10 bases outside the gene matches. This CDR3 is 16 amino acids long. Germline V gives CDR1 SGHAT, CDR2 FQNNGV. The CDR3 sequence is CASSLKRGGLIGEQFF. In DNA form, the CDR3 reads TGTGCCAGCAGCTTAAAGCGGGGGGGCCTCATCGGTGAGCAGTTCTTC. Variable domain in full (rest from reference TRBV11-2 and TRBJ2-1): EAGVAQSPRYKIIEKRQSVAFWCNPISGHATLYWYQQILGQGPKLLIQFQNNGVVDDSQLPKDRFSAERLKGVDSTLKIQPAKLEDSAVYLCASSLKRGGLIGEQFFGPGTRLTVL.

The CDR3 DNA sequence: TGTGCCAGCAGCTTAGAGGGACAGGGGGCCGGTGGAAACACCATATATTTT. Amino acids: CASSLEGQGAGGNTIYF. This chain connects TRBV7-6 to TRBJ1-3; 12 bases are shared with TRBD1. This CDR3 comprises 17 residues. The V segment lost 1 base and the J segment 3 bases; nucleotides outside the gene matches: 4. CDR1 is SGHVS, CDR2 FNYEAQ, per germline.

The gene calls are TRBV25-1 and TRBJ1-1; no definite D call. From germline, CDR1 is MGHDK and CDR2 SYGVNS. Trimming shortened V by 9 bases and J by 2 bases, and 13 bases separated the two germline ends. CDR3 length: 13 residues. The CDR3 coding sequence is TGTGCCAGTTCAAATACTGGTAACACTGAAGCTTTCTTT. It encodes CASSNTGNTEAFF.

The chain is built from TRBV20-1 and TRBJ2-7; no reliable D call. Trimming took off 8 bases at V and 5 bases at J, with 10 bases between the two ends. The CDR3 is 10 residues long. From germline, CDR1 is DFQATT and CDR2 SNEGSKA (reference sequence). The CDR3, as DNA: TGCAGTTACCTAGGCGACGAGCAGTACTTC. It codes for CSYLGDEQYF.

The chain uses TRBV4-2 and TRBJ2-5, with 10 bases that match TRBD2. J gave up 4 bases and V 1 base, and 12 bases lay outside the gene matches. Germline V CDR1 and CDR2: LGHNA, YNFKEQ. The CDR3 sequence is 18 residues long. The CDR3, as DNA: TGTGCCAGCAGCCAAGCCTCCGCTAGCGGGGGCGGGGGAGAGACCCAGTACTTC. Translated: CASSQASASGGGGETQYF.

The chain joins TRBV12-5 to TRBJ2-3; TRBD1 agrees at 7 bases. The CDR3 consists of 15 residues. The junction had 6 bases not matched to a gene; V was cut back by 5 bases and J by 1 base. Germline CDR1 LGHNT, CDR2 FRNRAP. In DNA, the CDR3 is TGTGCTAGTGGTCCCGCCGACAGGGGCACAGATACGCAGTATTTT. Amino acid sequence: CASGPADRGTDTQYF.

The chain is built from TRBV6-6 and TRBJ1-4, with TRBD1 matching over 9 bases. V shed 6 bases and J 8 bases; nucleotides not matched to a gene: 13. Germline CDR1 MNHNY, CDR2 SVGAGI (reference sequence). The CDR3 totals 16 residues. CDR3 DNA: TGTGCCAGCAGAGACGGGGGGAACAGGGGGCGGGAAAAACTGTTTTTT. Its translation is CASRDGGNRGREKLFF.

The V call is TRBV29-1, the J call TRBJ2-7; maybe TRBD1 (7 bases). V lost 0 bases to trimming and J lost 4 bases, with 22 bases between them. Germline CDR1 and CDR2: SQVTM and ANQGSEA. This CDR3 spans 17 amino acids. The CDR3 bases are TGCAGCGTTGAAGATTACCGAGACAGGGAGGCGAGGTACGAGCAGTACTTC. It codes for CSVEDYRDREARYEQYF.

This chain uses TRBV6-5 with TRBJ2-5; tentative D call: TRBD1 (5 bases). Germline CDR1 reads MNHEY; CDR2 reads SVGAGI. The V end lost 7 bases, the J end lost 2 bases, and 17 bases lay between the germline ends. The CDR3 contains 15 residues. DNA for the CDR3: TGTGCCAGCAACCACAGGAAAACCAAACAAGAGACCCAGTACTTC. Translated: CASNHRKTKQETQYF.

This clone came up a few times. The V gene is TRBV6-6, the J gene TRBJ2-7, with D uncertain. The CDR3 contains 14 residues. The V gene lost 6 bases and the J gene lost 0 bases, with 12 bases spanning the gap. Germline values: CDR1 MNHNY, CDR2 SVGAGI (reference sequence). The CDR3 protein is CASSARVSSYEQYF. CDR3 nucleotides: TGTGCCAGCAGCGCACGGGTGAGCTCCTACGAGCAGTACTTC.

V usage is TRBV18 and J usage is TRBJ2-1, with 9 bases that match TRBD2. Germline trimming cut 3 bases from V and 1 base from J; bases unmatched to any gene: 4. The CDR3 is 16 residues long. Germline V gene data show CDR1 as KGHSH and CDR2 as LQKENI. CDR3 nucleotides: TGTGCCAGCTCACCGCGCGGGGGGGCGTCCTACAATGAGCAGTTCTTC. Its translation: CASSPRGGASYNEQFF.

This chain connects TRBV5-1 to TRBJ1-1; 7 bases are shared with TRBD1. This CDR3 contains 15 residues. Germline V lookup: CDR1 SGHRS, CDR2 YFSETQ. V lost 4 bases to trimming and J lost 2 bases; unmatched junction nucleotides: 8. The CDR3 nucleotides are TGCGCCAGCAGCACCTCCGGGACAGCAAACACTGAAGCTTTCTTT. Protein sequence: CASSTSGTANTEAFF.

This chain joins TRBV11-2 and TRBJ2-3, with 8 bases matching TRBD2. The junction had 11 bases not matched to a gene; V was cut back by 4 bases and J by 2 bases. This CDR3 contains 17 residues. In germline, CDR1 is SGHAT, CDR2 FQNNGV. CDR3 sequence reads: CASSYPRSSGYTDTQYF. CDR3 in DNA: TGTGCCAGCAGCTATCCCCGGTCTAGCGGGTACACAGATACGCAGTATTTT.

This clone was seen a handful of times. V gene TRBV10-3 combines with J gene TRBJ2-5; 8 bases are a match to TRBD1. Germline V gene lookup returns CDR1 ENHRY and CDR2 SYGVKD. J was trimmed by 3 bases and V by 7 bases; bases with no gene match: 10. The CDR3 extends over 15 amino acids. The CDR3 DNA reads TGTGCCATCACCCCGGGACAGGACATAGAAGAGACCCAGTACTTC. Translating gives CAITPGQDIEETQYF.

The chain is built from TRBV30 and TRBJ1-4; no firm D call. In germline, CDR1 is GTSNPN, CDR2 SVGIG (reference sequence). CDR3 length: 14 residues. Trimming removed 0 bases at V and 8 bases at J, with 13 bases between. CDR3 nucleotide sequence: TGTGCCTGGAGTGTAAGTGGTGGTCGGGAAAAACTGTTTTTT. Translating it yields CAWSVSGGREKLFF.

V gene TRBV6-5 combines with J gene TRBJ2-5; possible D gene TRBD1, 6 bases. The V end lost 6 bases, the J end lost 1 base, and 12 bases lay between the germline ends. From germline, CDR1 is MNHEY and CDR2 SVGAGI. CDR3 length: 14 residues. The CDR3 sequence: CASSSGVPQETQYF. CDR3 sequence (DNA): TGTGCCAGCAGCTCAGGGGTCCCCCAAGAGACCCAGTACTTC.

The chain recombines TRBV6-5 with TRBJ1-1, with D possibly TRBD1 on 6 matching bases. The CDR3 totals 14 residues. V shed 4 bases and J shed 5 bases, with 14 bases lying between them. Germline assignment: CDR1 MNHEY and CDR2 SVGAGI. CDR3 protein: CASSSGGRRTEAFF. Here the CDR3 DNA reads TGTGCCAGCAGTTCCGGGGGGCGCAGGACTGAAGCTTTCTTT.

In its sample, this clone was seen once. The V and J genes are TRBV2 and TRBJ1-1, with D possibly matching TRBD1 (5 bases). The CDR3 has 14 amino acids. The germline V gene has CDR1 SNHLY and CDR2 FYNNEI. V dropped 2 bases and J dropped 4 bases, with 11 bases sitting between them. CDR3 sequence (DNA): TGTGCCAGCAGTGAAAACAGGAAATCCACTGAAGCTTTCTTT. This sequence encodes CASSENRKSTEAFF.

The chain uses TRBV7-8 and TRBJ2-1; 8 bases fit TRBD2. The germline V gene encodes CDR1 SGHVS and CDR2 FQNEAQ. The CDR3 runs to 19 residues. V was pared by 1 base and J by 5 bases, with 16 bases of the junction left unmatched. Here the CDR3 reads CASSLGSPFPGGPHNEQFF. CDR3 sequence (DNA): TGTGCCAGCAGCTTAGGGTCCCCTTTTCCGGGGGGGCCCCACAATGAGCAGTTCTTC.

This clone occurred once. The V call is TRBV6-5, the J call TRBJ2-1, with 9 bases fitting TRBD2. Germline lookup yields CDR1 MNHEY and CDR2 SVGAGI. The ends lost 6 bases at V and 2 bases at J; junction bases unmatched: 5. CDR3 length: 15 residues. CDR3 nucleotides: TGTGCCAGCAGGCCGACTAGCGGAACCTACAATGAGCAGTTCTTC. Translation gives CASRPTSGTYNEQFF.

The chain recombines TRBV27 with TRBJ2-1; 7 bases map to TRBD2. V gave up 8 bases and J gave up 5 bases; unmatched junction bases: 18. Germline values: CDR1 MNHEY, CDR2 SMNVEV (reference sequence). The length of the CDR3 is 17 residues. CDR3 protein: CASRRGLIYLINNEQFF. As DNA, the CDR3 is TGTGCCAGCCGGAGGGGACTAATTTACCTCATTAACAATGAGCAGTTCTTC.